This T cell receptor beta chain was profiled in a study of T-cell reconstitution after alpha-beta-depleted transplantation in children. Study results and caveats: At around two months after transplant, the alpha-beta T cells were reportedly derived from several hundred expanded clones that came from non-depleted graft cells.

The CDR3 is made up of 17 amino acids. Germline CDR1 SQVTM, CDR2 ANQGSEA. Note on this clonotype: Its antigen is as yet unknown. Just one base apart from a much larger clone, this may be a read error.

Preparation of the TCRbeta library was carried out with unique molecular identifiers. TCRdb used MiXCR to reprocess the PCR reads, holding one entry per CDR3 protein. This sample has over 450,000 distinct CDR3 sequences, with roughly a tenth found just once. The rearrangement uses TRBV29-1 and TRBJ2-2; 8 bases are shared with TRBD2. This sample comprised PBMCs, obtained before TCRalphabeta/CD19-depleted stem cell transplant. This TCR derives from a child aged 2 to 15 with inherited bone marrow failure, due to receive a stem cell transplant. The CDR3 spells CSVLSGRWETNTGELIF. CDR3 in DNA: TGCAGCGTTCTCAGCGGGAGATGGGAAACGAACACCGGGGAGCTGATTTTT.